Listed below are T cell receptor beta chains from one sample, sequenced in a study of blood T cell repertoires in COVID-19. Produced via immunoSEQ multiplex PCR; TCRdb's table is partial and in-frame only. The table shows 55,000 to 75,000 clones, with 65% to 90% occurring only once. Sequencing was performed on peripheral blood. The origin of the receptors is a man aged 50 or older with active COVID-19. The CDR3 runs from the conserved cysteine through the conserved F or W. A D gene is named only where the DNA matches it firmly.

d_call	v_call	cdr3_length	cdr3_aa
TRBD2	TRBV18	15	CASSELAGAADTQYF
TRBD1	TRBV11-3	14	CASSVTGSNSPLHF
NA	TRBV11-3	14	CASSRDSDTGELFF
NA	TRBV24-1	15	CATSDWPGGRETQYF
NA	TRBV4-2	16	CASSPAAGNSGNTIYF
NA	TRBV7-9	11	CATERGLIQYF
NA	TRBV7-9	12	CASSLVGNEQFF
NA	TRBV11-2	17	CASSFPDGGANTGELFF
TRBD2	TRBV6-5	15	CASTPGSGGTYEQYF
TRBD1	TRBV2	15	CASRGTGAANEKLFF
TRBD2	TRBV5-1	13	CASTPGTSGVQYF
NA	TRBV7-9	11	CASSLSDTQYF
NA	TRBV5-1	16	CASSPRSAGSRYGYTF
TRBD1	TRBV19	16	CASSIGDRGRNQPQHF
NA	TRBV7-6	15	CASSLATRGNNEQFF
NA	TRBV6-2/TRBV6-3	15	CASSHRPGENSPLHF
NA	TRBV19	13	CASGRYSGYGYTF
NA	TRBV7-9	12	CASSLETPPLHF
TRBD1	TRBV7-3	15	CASSSGTGVQETQYF
TRBD2	TRBV7-9	14	CASAAGDSYNEQFF
NA	TRBV28	11	CASTSLYGYTF
NA	TRBV18	14	CASSPGHDQETQYF
NA	TRBV9	14	CASSADYRANPLHF
NA	TRBV18	15	CASSKTGQQYSEAFF
NA	TRBV19	13	CASSTTVQETQYF
TRBD1	TRBV5-6	16	CASSLYGGQGAYEQYF
TRBD2	TRBV7-2	13	CASSLDSGGEQYF
NA	TRBV5-1	13	CASSLGPTDTQYF
NA	TRBV23-1	14	CASSHGFVASNQYF
TRBD2	TRBV27	17	CASSFWTSGRARETQYF